The source of this T cell receptor beta chain is a study of T cells in Graves' hyperthyroidism and ophthalmopathy. Study background: At initial diagnosis, before any treatment had begun, peripheral blood was obtained.

Germline loops: CDR1 SGDLS, CDR2 YYNGEE. The CDR3 runs to 13 residues. V was trimmed by 4 bases and J by 5 bases, leaving 9 bases between them. This clonotype appeared a few times. Since a much larger clone is just one base distant, this may be a read error. What was amplified from RNA transcripts were TCR beta CDR3 regions. A set of HTBI primers served as the primers for a first-round RT-PCR of the TCR CDR3. One entry per CDR3 protein, called by TCRdb with MiXCR from the multiplex PCR reads. The table has about 400,000 distinct CDR3 sequences, roughly 13% seen once; the top ten hold around a tenth. This chain uses TRBV9 with TRBJ2-2; D unresolved. The receptor's source is a woman under 30 with Graves' hyperthyroidism. The sample comprised blood. CDR3 amino acids: CASSPCYTGELFF. The CDR3 DNA reads TGTGCCAGCAGCCCCTGTTATACCGGGGAGCTGTTTTTT.